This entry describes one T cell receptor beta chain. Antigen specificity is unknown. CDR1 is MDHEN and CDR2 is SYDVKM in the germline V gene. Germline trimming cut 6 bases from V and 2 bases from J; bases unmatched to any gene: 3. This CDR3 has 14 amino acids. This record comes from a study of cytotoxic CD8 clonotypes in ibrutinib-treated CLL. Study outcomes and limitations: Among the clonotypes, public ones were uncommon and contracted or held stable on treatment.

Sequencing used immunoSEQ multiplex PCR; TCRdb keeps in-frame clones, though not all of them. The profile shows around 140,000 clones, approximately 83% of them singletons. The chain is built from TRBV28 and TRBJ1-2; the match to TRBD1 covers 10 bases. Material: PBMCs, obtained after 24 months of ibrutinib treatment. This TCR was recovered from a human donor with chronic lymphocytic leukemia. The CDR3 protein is CASSRGQGNYGYTF. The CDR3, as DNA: TGTGCCAGCAGCCGGGGACAGGGGAACTATGGCTACACCTTC.